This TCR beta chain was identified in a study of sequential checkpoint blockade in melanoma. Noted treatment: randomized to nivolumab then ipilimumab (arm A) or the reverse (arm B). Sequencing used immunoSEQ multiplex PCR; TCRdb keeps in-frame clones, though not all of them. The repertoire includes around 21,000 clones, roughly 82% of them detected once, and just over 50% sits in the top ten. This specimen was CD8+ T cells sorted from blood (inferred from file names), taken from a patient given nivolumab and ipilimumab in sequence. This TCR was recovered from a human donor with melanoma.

Written as DNA, the CDR3 is TGTGCCAGCAGCTTATTCGGACAGGGTCAAGAGACCCAGTACTTC. Amino acid sequence: CASSLFGQGQETQYF. The chain carries TRBV7-8 and TRBJ2-5; 8 nucleotides line up with TRBD1. V was pared by 2 bases and J by 2 bases, with 4 bases of the junction left unmatched. Germline V lookup: CDR1 SGHVS, CDR2 FQNEAQ. This CDR3 spans 15 amino acids.